This TCR beta chain stems from a study of response to subunit inactivated influenza vaccine. On this clonotype: Its target is not known.

Findings and limits, study-wide: After each seasonal influenza vaccination, few new T cells are recruited, the authors suggested.

The CDR3 has 14 residues. The germline gives CDR1 SGHRS, CDR2 YFSETQ. The V and J ends lost 4 bases and 2 bases respectively, with 13 bases between them. TCRdb re-analysed the RT-PCR reads in MiXCR, keeping a single row per CDR3 protein. The data contain hundreds of thousands of distinct CDR3 sequences, about 15% of them singletons. The sequence came from a man aged 45 to 65 who received an inactivated influenza vaccine. The sequenced sample was PBMCs from blood, obtained roughly 2 weeks before vaccination. The chain uses TRBV5-1 and TRBJ2-7; possibly TRBD2 for D (5 bases). The DNA for the CDR3 is TGCGCCAGCAGCCACACCGCGGGTCCCTACGAGCAGTACTTC. Protein sequence: CASSHTAGPYEQYF.